This is a list of T cell receptor beta chains from one sample in a study of T cell changes during pregnancy in multiple sclerosis. Here immunoSEQ multiplex PCR was the method, and the copy in TCRdb shows in-frame clones only, minus some. The table shows 75,000 to 80,000 clones, with about 92% occurring only once. Sequenced here: peripheral blood, sampled after pregnancy. The receptor source for this set is a female donor in good health, enrolled as a control in a pregnancy study. The CDR3 runs from the conserved cysteine through the conserved F or W. The D gene is left open where the match is weak. Some rows have no size entry. The others give once, few or many, or a class for an expanded clone.

abundance,d_gene,v_gene,j_gene,CDR3nt,CDR3aa
-,-,TRBV5-6,TRBJ2-3,TGTGCCAGCAGTATGACTAGATCCATCAGGGATACGCAGTATTTT,CASSMTRSIRDTQYF
-,TRBD1,TRBV7-2,TRBJ2-3,TGTGCCAGCAGCTTCCCACAGGGGGCGACGCAGTATTTT,CASSFPQGATQYF
-,TRBD1,TRBV5-1,TRBJ2-3,TGCGCCAGCAGCTTGGCGACAGGGGCTGATACGCAGTATTTT,CASSLATGADTQYF
-,-,TRBV5-1,TRBJ2-7,TGCGCCAGCAGCTTGTTACGGATTGGGCCCTACGAGCAGTACTTC,CASSLLRIGPYEQYF
-,-,TRBV21-1,TRBJ1-2,TGTGCCAGCAGCAACACAGGGGGCGCGGGCTATGGCTACACCTTC,CASSNTGGAGYGYTF
few,TRBD1,TRBV5-8,TRBJ1-4,TGTGCCAGCAGCTTTGGGACAGGCAATGAAAAACTGTTTTTT,CASSFGTGNEKLFF
-,TRBD2,TRBV29-1,TRBJ2-5,TGCAGCGTTGTGGGAAGCTTTGGGAGGGAGGGCCTCCCCCAAGAGACCCAGTACTTC,CSVVGSFGREGLPQETQYF
once,-,TRBV18,TRBJ2-1,TGTGCCAGCTCACCACCTTCCGGGAGCTCCTACAATGAGCAGTTCTTC,CASSPPSGSSYNEQFF
-,-,TRBV6-1,TRBJ1-2,TGTGCCAGCAGTGAGCGCCTTTCGGGCTACACCTTC,CASSERLSGYTF
-,-,TRBV5-6,TRBJ1-2,TGTGCCAGCAGCTTGTGGCCCGCAAGTAAGGGCTACACCTTC,CASSLWPASKGYTF
-,-,TRBV30,TRBJ2-5,TGTGCCTGGAGCCGACGAGGAGAGACCCAGTACTTC,CAWSRRGETQYF